Each of the 24 T cell receptor beta chains below was sequenced from the same sample in a study of immune heterogeneity within non-small cell lung tumors. With approximately 600 ng used per sample, the template was genomic DNA from bulk tumor. Several biopsies were spaced far apart within each primary tumor and obtained as surgery took place. Undergoing curative surgery were patients whose non-small cell lung cancer was untreated and newly diagnosed. TCR beta CDR3 was amplified by multiplex PCR using 32 V and 13 J primers. One entry per CDR3 protein, called by TCRdb with MiXCR from the multiplex PCR reads. This sample has around 5,000 distinct CDR3 sequences, with over 20% found just once. The source material was lung tumor tissue. Source of these receptors: a woman aged 55-75 years with non-small cell lung cancer.

By share, this clonotype counts as medium-sized. The chain links TRBV5-6 to TRBJ1-2; the D is unclear. The CDR3 loop spans 15 amino acids. Germline CDR1 reads SGHDT; CDR2 reads YYEEEE. V gave up 1 base and J gave up 4 bases, with 14 bases separating them. In nucleotides, the CDR3 is TGTGCCAGCAGCTTGCGGGTCGTCCCTAGCTATGGCTACACCTTC. Translated, it gives CASSLRVVPSYGYTF.

This clonotype was observed at least ten times. This sequence joins TRBV6-1 and TRBJ1-1, with D unresolved. Per the germline V gene, CDR1 is MNHNS and CDR2 is SASEGT. The CDR3 is 13 amino acids. V was pared by 4 bases and J by 4 bases, with 10 bases between. The CDR3 DNA follows: TGTGCCAGCAGTGTAGAGCAGATCACTGAAGCTTTCTTT. Protein: CASSVEQITEAFF.

This clonotype occurred once. This may arise from a read error, as a much more abundant clone is one base away. This chain joins TRBV24-1 and TRBJ2-3; D gene unclear. Looked up from germline, CDR1 is KGHDR and CDR2 is SFDVKD. V gave up 4 bases and J gave up 0 bases, with 10 bases separating them. The CDR3 length is 15 residues. The CDR3 coding sequence is TGTGCCACCAGTGAGGCAGTCTATAGCACAGATACGCAGTATTTT. Translating it yields CATSEAVYSTDTQYF.

Points on this clonotype: This sequence may be a read error, since a much larger clone differs from it by one base. The J gene is TRBJ2-5, the V gene TRBV5-1, with a weak D call TRBD2 (6 bases). The CDR3 has 12 amino acids. Germline lookup yields CDR1 SGHRS and CDR2 YFSETQ. The CDR3 spells CASSFGGETHYF. The CDR3 DNA follows: TGCGCCAGCAGCTTCGGGGGAGAGACCCATTACTTC. Complete variable domain (other parts from reference TRBV5-1 and TRBJ2-5): KAGVTQTPRYLIKTRGQQVTLSCSPISGHRSVSWYQQTPGQGLQFLFEYFSETQRNKGNFPGRFSGRQFSNSRSEMNVSTLELGDSALYLCASSFGGETHYFGPGTRLLVL.

At least ten counts were recorded for this clonotype. The rearrangement joins TRBV5-1 to TRBJ2-1; TRBD2 is a possible D gene (5 bases). Germline CDR1 SGHRS, CDR2 YFSETQ. V lost 7 bases, J lost 2 bases, and 10 bases lay in between. The CDR3 is 13 amino acids. The CDR3 sequence: CASQPGTYNEQFF. The CDR3 coding sequence is TGCGCCAGCCAACCCGGGACCTACAATGAGCAGTTCTTC.

This clonotype is deemed medium-sized. The V call is TRBV7-3, the J call TRBJ2-7; 8 bases match TRBD2. Germline CDR1 and CDR2: SGHTA and FQGTGA. This CDR3 region has 15 residues. J gave up 4 bases and V 1 base, and 6 bases lay outside the gene matches. The CDR3: CASSLSGRPGYEQYF. In DNA form, the CDR3 reads TGTGCCAGCAGCTTAAGCGGGAGGCCTGGGTACGAGCAGTACTTC.

This clonotype was seen a few times. The CDR3 nucleotides are TGTGCCAGCAGTCTTTCTCTTGAAGCTTTCTTT. Residues: CASSLSLEAFF. This chain uses TRBV12-3 or TRBV12-4 with TRBJ1-1; D remains ambiguous. The V gene lost 5 bases and the J gene lost 7 bases, with 8 bases spanning the gap. The CDR3 loop spans 11 amino acids.

Only a few counts were recorded for this clonotype. The chain joins TRBV2 to TRBJ2-7, with 9 positions matching TRBD1. This CDR3 has 15 amino acids. Germline V gene data show CDR1 as SNHLY and CDR2 as FYNNEI. Trimming took 2 bases from V and 6 from J; bases not matched to a gene: 8. CDR3 coding DNA: TGTGCCAGCAGTGAAACAGGGGGCGCGGCAGCCGAGCAGTACTTC. Translating it yields CASSETGGAAAEQYF.

There are a few counts of this clonotype. A much larger clonotype is one base distant, so this may be a read error. This chain joins TRBV20-1 and TRBJ2-6, with D perhaps assigned TRBD1 or TRBD2 (5 bases each). The CDR3 runs to 14 residues. Trimming shortened V by 6 bases and J by 2 bases, and 11 bases separated the two germline ends. Germline V lookup: CDR1 DFQATT, CDR2 SNEGSKA (reference sequence). Written as DNA, the CDR3 is TGCAGTGCCAAGGGACCCCCTGGGGCCAACGTCCTGACTTTC. This sequence encodes CSAKGPPGANVLTF.

As to this clonotype: Being one base from a much bigger clone, this may be a read error. The CDR3 does not close with the conserved phenylalanine or tryptophan, likely indicating a read error. This sequence joins TRBV20-1 and TRBJ1-6; 9 bases align to TRBD1. The germline CDR1 and CDR2 sequences are DFQATT and SNEGSKA (reference sequence). CDR3 length equals 16 residues. Germline trimming cut 6 bases from V and 6 bases from J; bases unmatched to any gene: 12. CDR3 DNA: TGCAGTGCCGTTCGGACAGGGGACTTTGGTAATTCACCCCTCCACCTT. Encoded protein: CSAVRTGDFGNSPLHL.

In regard to this clonotype: A read error may explain this, as a much larger clone is one base away. The V gene is TRBV27, the J gene TRBJ1-1, with unresolved D. Per the germline V gene, CDR1 is MNHEY and CDR2 is SMNVEV (reference sequence). Trimming shortened V by 6 bases and J by 3 bases, and 20 bases separated the two germline ends. The CDR3 length is 16 residues. The DNA for the CDR3 is TGTGCCAGCAGCTTAAGGTGGGGAGGTGTGGACACTGAAGCTTTCTTT. Protein product: CASSLRWGGVDTEAFF.

The chain couples TRBV6-1 to TRBJ2-3; 9 nucleotides line up with TRBD2. After removal of 2 bases from V and 2 bases from J, the junction contained 11 bases not matched to a gene. Germline CDR1 reads MNHNS; CDR2 reads SASEGT. This CDR3 comprises 18 residues. The CDR3 bases are TGTGCCAGCAGTGAAACTTTCCAGTCTAGCGGGGCCACAGATACGCAGTATTTT. It encodes CASSETFQSSGATDTQYF.

The rearrangement uses TRBV6-4 and TRBJ2-1; D is undetermined. This CDR3 region has 14 residues. V lost 0 bases and J lost 4, with 7 bases in between. CDR1 MRHNA and CDR2 SNTAGT come from the germline V gene. The CDR3 region is CASSDSSEYNEQFF. The CDR3 DNA reads TGTGCCAGCAGTGACTCCAGCGAGTACAATGAGCAGTTCTTC.

This clonotype counts as medium-sized (0.01 to 0.1%). The chain links TRBV7-2 to TRBJ2-2; maybe TRBD1 (5 bases). Trimming stripped 5 bases from V and 5 bases from J, with 15 bases between. CDR3 length: 15 residues. The germline V gene has CDR1 SGHTA and CDR2 FQGNSA. The CDR3 sequence: CASSKRSGFTGELFF. The CDR3 nucleotides are TGTGCCAGCAGCAAAAGATCAGGGTTTACCGGGGAGCTGTTTTTT.

The genes are TRBV20-1 and TRBJ2-5, with D possibly matching TRBD2 (7 bases). Germline V gene sequence: CDR1 DFQATT, CDR2 SNEGSKA (reference sequence). Trimming took 0 bases from V and 9 from J, leaving 20 bases between them. This CDR3 is built from 15 residues. CDR3: CSARDKSKGGGAQYF. The CDR3 DNA reads as TGCAGTGCTAGAGATAAGTCGAAGGGGGGGGGGGCCCAGTACTTC.

This clonotype ranks as medium-sized. The V and J genes are TRBV2 and TRBJ2-7; no firm D call. This CDR3 is 13 amino acids long. Per the germline V gene, CDR1 is SNHLY and CDR2 is FYNNEI. The V end was cut by 4 bases, the J end by 4 bases, with 11 bases between. The CDR3 spells CASSGVGIYEQYF. The CDR3 DNA reads as TGTGCCAGCAGTGGAGTAGGGATTTACGAGCAGTACTTC.

This chain links TRBV15 with TRBJ2-4, with 12 bases lining up with TRBD2. The DNA end favors TRBJ2-1, so the J call may be wrong. The CDR3 length is 17 residues. The germline V gene encodes CDR1 LNHNV and CDR2 YYDKDF (reference sequence). CDR3 DNA: TGTGCCACCAGCAGGTTTGGGGCTAGCGGGGGGGCGGGTGAGCAGTTCTTC. Its protein product is CATSRFGASGGAGEQFF.

This clonotype qualifies as medium-sized. This chain connects TRBV20-1 to TRBJ1-1; TRBD1 might be the D (5 bases). The V end lost 3 bases, the J end lost 4 bases, and 9 bases lay between the germline ends. This CDR3 comprises 12 residues. Germline values: CDR1 DFQATT, CDR2 SNEGSKA (reference sequence). CDR3: CSASSGGTEAFF. CDR3 DNA: TGCAGTGCTAGTTCGGGGGGCACTGAAGCTTTCTTT.

A remark on this clonotype: This may come from a read error, since a much larger clone is one base off. This CDR3 is CASIGKMNTEAFF. As DNA, the CDR3 is TGTGCCAGCATCGGGAAAATGAACACTGAAGCTTTCTTT. The rearrangement links TRBV25-1 to TRBJ1-1, with no clear D. Germline loops: CDR1 MGHDK, CDR2 SYGVNS. This CDR3 contains 13 residues. Trimming removed 7 bases from V and 0 bases from J, with 9 bases in between. Filled out from reference TRBV25-1 and TRBJ1-1, the complete variable domain reads EADIYQTPRYLVIGTGKKITLECSQTMGHDKMYWYQQDPGMELHLIHYSYGVNSTEKGDLSSESTVSRIRTEHFPLTLESARPSHTSQYLCASIGKMNTEAFFGQGTRLTVV.

Sample share makes this clonotype medium-sized. The chain uses TRBV7-2 and TRBJ2-1, with TRBD2 as a possible D gene (5 bases). The CDR3 length is 15 residues. V was pared by 2 bases and J by 2 bases, with 10 bases between. CDR1 SGHTA and CDR2 FQGNSA come from the germline V gene. The DNA for the CDR3 is TGTGCCAGCAGCTTACGGCTAGCCGCCTACAATGAGCAGTTCTTC. It specifies CASSLRLAAYNEQFF.

The chain combines TRBV29-1 with TRBJ2-7; TRBD2 might be the D (6 bases). Between the trimmed V and J ends, which lost 4 bases and 2 bases, there was a span of 12 bases. Germline V gene lookup returns CDR1 SQVTM and CDR2 ANQGSEA. CDR3 length: 13 residues. CDR3 DNA: TGCAGCGTTGTGGACTATTCCACCTACGAGCAGTACTTC. This gives the protein CSVVDYSTYEQYF.

This clonotype is labeled as medium-sized (0.01 to 0.1%). The rearrangement uses TRBV6-1 and TRBJ2-7, with 7 bases fitting TRBD2. Germline loops: CDR1 MNHNS, CDR2 SASEGT. The trim removed 5 bases at V and 6 bases at J, leaving 13 bases unmatched. The CDR3 has 15 residues. The CDR3 region has the DNA TGTGCCAGCAGTTATCTATCCGGGAGGCAGACCGAGCAGTACTTC. It yields the protein CASSYLSGRQTEQYF.

This clonotype was found a few times. CDR3 amino acids: CSARQLYEQYF. CDR3 DNA: TGCAGTGCTAGGCAGCTCTACGAGCAGTACTTC. The rearrangement joins TRBV20-1 to TRBJ2-7; D gene ambiguous. The CDR3 loop spans 11 amino acids. Trimming removed 3 bases at V and 3 bases at J, with 6 bases between. The germline V gene encodes CDR1 DFQATT and CDR2 SNEGSKA (reference sequence).

As concerns this clonotype: The junction differs from germline at one of its ends, possibly a read error. This chain uses TRBV28 with TRBJ1-5; D is undetermined. The CDR3 spans 17 residues. CDR1 is MDHEN and CDR2 is SYDVKM in the germline V gene. The CDR3 region is CARSSQSGILSNQPQHF. The DNA of the CDR3 is TGTGCCAGGAGTTCTCAGAGCGGGATTCTATCGAATCAGCCCCAGCATTTT.